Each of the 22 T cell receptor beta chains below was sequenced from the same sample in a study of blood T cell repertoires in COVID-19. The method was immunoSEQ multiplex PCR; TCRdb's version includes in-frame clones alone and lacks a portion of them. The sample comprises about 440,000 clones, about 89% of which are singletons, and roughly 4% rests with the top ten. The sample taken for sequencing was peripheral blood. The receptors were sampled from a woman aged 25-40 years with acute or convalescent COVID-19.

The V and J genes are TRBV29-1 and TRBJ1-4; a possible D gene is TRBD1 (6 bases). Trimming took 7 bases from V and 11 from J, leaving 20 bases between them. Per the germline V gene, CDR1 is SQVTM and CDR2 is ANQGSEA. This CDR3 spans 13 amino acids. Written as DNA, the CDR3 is TGCAGCGGCGGCGACAGGCAGGAGGGGAAACTGTTTTTT. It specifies CSGGDRQEGKLFF.

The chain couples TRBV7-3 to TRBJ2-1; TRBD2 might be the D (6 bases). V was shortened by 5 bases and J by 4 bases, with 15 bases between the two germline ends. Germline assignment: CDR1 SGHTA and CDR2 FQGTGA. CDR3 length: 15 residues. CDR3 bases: TGTGCCAGCAGCGCCGGACTACTCCCTTACAATGAGCAGTTCTTC. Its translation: CASSAGLLPYNEQFF.

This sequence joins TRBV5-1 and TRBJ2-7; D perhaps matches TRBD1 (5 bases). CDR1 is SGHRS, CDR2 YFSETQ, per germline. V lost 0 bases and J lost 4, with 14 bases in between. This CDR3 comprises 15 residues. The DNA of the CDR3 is TGCGCCAGCAGCTTGGGTCACTCCCCAGGGTACGAGCAGTACTTC. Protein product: CASSLGHSPGYEQYF.

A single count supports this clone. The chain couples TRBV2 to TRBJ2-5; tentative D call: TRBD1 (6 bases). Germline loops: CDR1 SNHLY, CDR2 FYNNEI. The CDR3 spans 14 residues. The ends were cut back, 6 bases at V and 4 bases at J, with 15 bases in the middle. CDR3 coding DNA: TGTGCCAGCAGAGCTCAGGGGTTAGGAGAGACCCAGTACTTC. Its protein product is CASRAQGLGETQYF.

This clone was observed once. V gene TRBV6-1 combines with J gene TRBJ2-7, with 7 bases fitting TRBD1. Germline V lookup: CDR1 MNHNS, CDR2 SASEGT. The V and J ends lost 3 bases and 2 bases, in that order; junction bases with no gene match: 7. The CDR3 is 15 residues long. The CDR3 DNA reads TGTGCCAGCAGTGAGGGACAGCCTGGGCCCTACGAGCAGTACTTC. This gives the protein CASSEGQPGPYEQYF.

CDR3 protein: CASSLAGDEQFF. In DNA form, the CDR3 reads TGTGCCAGCAGCTTGGCCGGGGATGAGCAGTTCTTC. The gene calls are TRBV5-4 and TRBJ2-1, with D maybe TRBD2 (5 bases). V was trimmed by 0 bases and J by 8 bases, leaving 6 bases between them. There are 12 residues in the CDR3. Germline V gene data show CDR1 as SGHNT and CDR2 as YYREEE (reference sequence).

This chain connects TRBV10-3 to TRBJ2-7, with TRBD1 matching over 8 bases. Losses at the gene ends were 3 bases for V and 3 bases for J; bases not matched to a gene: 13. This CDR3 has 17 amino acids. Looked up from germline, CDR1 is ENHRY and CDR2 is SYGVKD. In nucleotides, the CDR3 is TGTGCCATCAGTGACGGACAGGGTGAGCTCGAGGGCTACGAGCAGTACTTC. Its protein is CAISDGQGELEGYEQYF.

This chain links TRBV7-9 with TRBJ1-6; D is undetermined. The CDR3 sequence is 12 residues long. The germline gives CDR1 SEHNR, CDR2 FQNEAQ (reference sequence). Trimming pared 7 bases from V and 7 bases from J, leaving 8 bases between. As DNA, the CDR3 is TGTGCCAGCACGCTCGGGAATTCACCCCTCCACTTT. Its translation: CASTLGNSPLHF.

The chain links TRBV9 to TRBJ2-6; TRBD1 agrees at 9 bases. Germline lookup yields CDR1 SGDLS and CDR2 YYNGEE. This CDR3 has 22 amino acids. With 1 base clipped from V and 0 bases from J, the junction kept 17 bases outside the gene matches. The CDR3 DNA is TGTGCCAGCAGCGTACGCCGGGACTGGGACAGGGTCTCAAACTCTGGGGCCAACGTCCTGACTTTC. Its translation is CASSVRRDWDRVSNSGANVLTF.

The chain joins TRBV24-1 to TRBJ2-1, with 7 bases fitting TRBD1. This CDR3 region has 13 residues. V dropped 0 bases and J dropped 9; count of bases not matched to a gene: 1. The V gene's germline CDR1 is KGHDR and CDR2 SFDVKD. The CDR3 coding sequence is TGTGCCACCAGTGATTTGCACAGGGGTGAGCAGTTCTTC. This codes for CATSDLHRGEQFF.

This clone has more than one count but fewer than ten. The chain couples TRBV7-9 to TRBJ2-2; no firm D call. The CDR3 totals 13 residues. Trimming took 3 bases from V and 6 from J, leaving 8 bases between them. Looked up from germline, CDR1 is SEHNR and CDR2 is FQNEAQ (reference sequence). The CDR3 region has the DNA TGTGCCAGCAGCTTTTCGGGTTCCGGGGAGCTGTTTTTT. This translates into CASSFSGSGELFF.

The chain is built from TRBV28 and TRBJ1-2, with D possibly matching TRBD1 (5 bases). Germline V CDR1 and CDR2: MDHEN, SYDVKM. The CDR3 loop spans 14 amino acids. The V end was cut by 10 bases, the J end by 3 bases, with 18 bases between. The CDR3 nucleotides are TGTGCCACCCCCAACGGGGGGGGAGACTATGGCTACACCTTC. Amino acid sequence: CATPNGGGDYGYTF.

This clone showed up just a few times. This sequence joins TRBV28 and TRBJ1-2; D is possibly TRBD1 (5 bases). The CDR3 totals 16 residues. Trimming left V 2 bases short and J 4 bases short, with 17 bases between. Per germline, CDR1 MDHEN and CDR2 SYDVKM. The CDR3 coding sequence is TGTGCCAGCAGTTTAACGGACGGGGAGGGGATCTATGGCTACACCTTC. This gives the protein CASSLTDGEGIYGYTF.

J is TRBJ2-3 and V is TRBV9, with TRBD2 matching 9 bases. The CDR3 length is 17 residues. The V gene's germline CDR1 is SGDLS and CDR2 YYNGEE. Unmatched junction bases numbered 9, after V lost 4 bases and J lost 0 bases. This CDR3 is CASSSRPSGASTDTQYF. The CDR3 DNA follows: TGTGCCAGCAGCTCCCGACCTAGCGGGGCTAGCACAGATACGCAGTATTTT. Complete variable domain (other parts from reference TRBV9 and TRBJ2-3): DSGVTQTPKHLITATGQRVTLRCSPRSGDLSVYWYQQSLDQGLQFLIQYYNGEERAKGNILERFSAQQFPDLHSELNLSSLELGDSALYFCASSSRPSGASTDTQYFGPGTRLTVL.

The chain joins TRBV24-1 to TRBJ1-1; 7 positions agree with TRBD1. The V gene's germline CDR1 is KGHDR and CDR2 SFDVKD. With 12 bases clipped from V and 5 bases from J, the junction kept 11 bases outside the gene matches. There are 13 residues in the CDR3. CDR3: CASKGTVRTEAFF. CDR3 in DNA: TGTGCCTCCAAGGGGACAGTCCGTACTGAAGCTTTCTTT.

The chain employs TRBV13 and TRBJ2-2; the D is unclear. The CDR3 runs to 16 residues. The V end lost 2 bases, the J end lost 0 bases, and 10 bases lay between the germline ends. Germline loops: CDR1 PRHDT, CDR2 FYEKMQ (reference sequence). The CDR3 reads CASSLLQNANTGELFF. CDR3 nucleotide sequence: TGTGCCAGCAGCTTATTACAGAACGCGAACACCGGGGAGCTGTTTTTT.

This chain's CDR3 is CASSAGAVNGYTF. As DNA, the CDR3 is TGTGCCAGCAGTGCAGGGGCCGTCAATGGCTACACCTTC. The chain recombines TRBV28 with TRBJ1-2; D might be TRBD1 (6 bases). Trimming pared 5 bases from V and 6 bases from J, leaving 13 bases between. Germline CDR1 and CDR2: MDHEN and SYDVKM. This CDR3 comprises 13 residues.

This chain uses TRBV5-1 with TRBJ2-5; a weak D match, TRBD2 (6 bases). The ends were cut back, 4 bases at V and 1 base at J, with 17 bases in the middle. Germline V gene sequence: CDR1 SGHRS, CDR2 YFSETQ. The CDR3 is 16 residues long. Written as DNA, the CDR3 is TGCGCCAGCAGCACCCTCGGACTAAACCTCCAAGAGACCCAGTACTTC. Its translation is CASSTLGLNLQETQYF.

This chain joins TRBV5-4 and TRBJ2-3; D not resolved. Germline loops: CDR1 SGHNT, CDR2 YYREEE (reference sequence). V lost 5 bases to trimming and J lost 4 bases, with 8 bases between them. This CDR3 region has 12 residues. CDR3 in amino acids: CASSPYSDTQYF. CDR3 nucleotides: TGTGCCAGCAGTCCATACTCAGATACGCAGTATTTT.

This chain's CDR3 is CSAIKETQYF. CDR3 DNA: TGCAGTGCTATAAAAGAGACCCAGTACTTC. This chain joins TRBV20-1 and TRBJ2-5; no reliable D call. Germline lookup yields CDR1 DFQATT and CDR2 SNEGSKA (reference sequence). The CDR3 is 10 amino acids. V lost 4 bases and J 3 bases, leaving 3 bases between the germline ends.

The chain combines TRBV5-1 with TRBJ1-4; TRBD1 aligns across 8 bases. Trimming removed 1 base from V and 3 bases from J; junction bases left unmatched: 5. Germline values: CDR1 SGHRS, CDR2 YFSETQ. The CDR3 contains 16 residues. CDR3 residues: CASSLTTGQANEKLFF. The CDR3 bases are TGCGCCAGCAGCTTGACGACGGGACAGGCTAATGAAAAACTGTTTTTT.

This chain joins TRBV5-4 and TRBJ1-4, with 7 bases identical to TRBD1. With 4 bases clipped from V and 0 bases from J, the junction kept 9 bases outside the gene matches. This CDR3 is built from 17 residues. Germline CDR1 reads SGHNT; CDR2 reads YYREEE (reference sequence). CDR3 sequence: CASSPGDRIATNEKLFF. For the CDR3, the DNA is TGTGCCAGCAGCCCGGGGGACAGAATAGCAACTAATGAAAAACTGTTTTTT. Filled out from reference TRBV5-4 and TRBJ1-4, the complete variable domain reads ETGVTQSPTHLIKTRGQQVTLRCSSQSGHNTVSWYQQALGQGPQFIFQYYREEENGRGNFPPRFSGLQFPNYSSELNVNALELDDSALYLCASSPGDRIATNEKLFFGSGTQLSVL.